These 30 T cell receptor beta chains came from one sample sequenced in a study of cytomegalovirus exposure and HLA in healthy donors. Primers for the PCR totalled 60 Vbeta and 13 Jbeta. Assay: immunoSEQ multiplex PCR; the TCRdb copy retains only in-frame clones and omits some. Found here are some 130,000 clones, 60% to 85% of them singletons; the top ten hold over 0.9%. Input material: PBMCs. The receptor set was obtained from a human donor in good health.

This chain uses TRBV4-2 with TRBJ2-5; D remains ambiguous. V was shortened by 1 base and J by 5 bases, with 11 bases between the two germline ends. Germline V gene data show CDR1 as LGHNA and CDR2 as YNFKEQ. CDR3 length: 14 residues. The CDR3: CASSQVNRAETQYF. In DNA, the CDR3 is TGTGCCAGCAGCCAAGTCAATCGCGCGGAGACCCAGTACTTC.

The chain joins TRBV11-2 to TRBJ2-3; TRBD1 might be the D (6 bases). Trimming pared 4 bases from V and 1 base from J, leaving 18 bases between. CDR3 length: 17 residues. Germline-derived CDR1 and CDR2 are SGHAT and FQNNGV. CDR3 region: CASSSRGMAGGTDTQYF. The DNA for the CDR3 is TGTGCCAGCAGCTCCAGGGGTATGGCGGGTGGCACAGATACGCAGTATTTT.

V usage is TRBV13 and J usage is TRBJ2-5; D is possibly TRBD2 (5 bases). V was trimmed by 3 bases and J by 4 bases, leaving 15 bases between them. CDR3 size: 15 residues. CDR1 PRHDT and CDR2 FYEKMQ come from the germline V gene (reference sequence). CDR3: CASSFNRDQAETQYF. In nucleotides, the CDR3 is TGTGCCAGCAGCTTTAATCGGGATCAGGCAGAGACCCAGTACTTC. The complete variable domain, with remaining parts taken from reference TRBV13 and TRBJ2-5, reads AAGVIQSPRHLIKEKRETATLKCYPIPRHDTVYWYQQGPGQDPQFLISFYEKMQSDKGSIPDRFSAQQFSDYHSELNMSSLELGDSALYFCASSFNRDQAETQYFGPGTRLLVL.

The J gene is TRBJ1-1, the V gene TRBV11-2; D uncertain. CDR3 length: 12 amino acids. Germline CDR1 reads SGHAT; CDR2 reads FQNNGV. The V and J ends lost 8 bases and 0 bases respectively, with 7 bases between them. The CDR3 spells CASRQMNTEAFF. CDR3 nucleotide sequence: TGTGCCAGCCGACAAATGAACACTGAAGCTTTCTTT.

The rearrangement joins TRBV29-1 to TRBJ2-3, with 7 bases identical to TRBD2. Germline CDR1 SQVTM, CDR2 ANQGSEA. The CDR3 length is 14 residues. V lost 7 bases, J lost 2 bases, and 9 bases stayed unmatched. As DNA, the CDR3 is TGCAGCGAGCGGGGAGGGGCACCCACAGATACGCAGTATTTT. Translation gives CSERGGAPTDTQYF.

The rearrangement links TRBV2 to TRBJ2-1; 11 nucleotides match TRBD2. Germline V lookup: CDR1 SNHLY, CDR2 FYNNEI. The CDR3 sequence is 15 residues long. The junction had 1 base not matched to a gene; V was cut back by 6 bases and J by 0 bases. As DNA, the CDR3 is TGTGCCAGCAGGGGACTAGCGGACTCCTACAATGAGCAGTTCTTC. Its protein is CASRGLADSYNEQFF.

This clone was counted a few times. CDR3 sequence: CASGFSGGNTEAFF. The CDR3 nucleotides are TGCGCCAGCGGTTTTAGTGGAGGGAACACTGAAGCTTTCTTT. The genes are TRBV5-1 and TRBJ1-1; no definite D call. This CDR3 comprises 14 residues. Per the germline V gene, CDR1 is SGHRS and CDR2 is YFSETQ. The V end was cut by 7 bases, the J end by 1 base, with 14 bases between.

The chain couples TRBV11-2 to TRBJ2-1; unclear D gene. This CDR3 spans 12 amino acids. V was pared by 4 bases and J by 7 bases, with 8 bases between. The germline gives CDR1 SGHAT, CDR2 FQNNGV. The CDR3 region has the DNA TGTGCCAGCAGCTCCCTGAGGAATGAGCAGTTCTTC. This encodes CASSSLRNEQFF.

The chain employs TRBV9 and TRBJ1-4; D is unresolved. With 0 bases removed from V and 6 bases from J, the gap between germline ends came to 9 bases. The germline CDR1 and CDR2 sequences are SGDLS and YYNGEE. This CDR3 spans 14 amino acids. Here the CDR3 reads CASSVDQRDEKLFF. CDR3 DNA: TGTGCCAGCAGCGTAGATCAGCGAGATGAAAAACTGTTTTTT.

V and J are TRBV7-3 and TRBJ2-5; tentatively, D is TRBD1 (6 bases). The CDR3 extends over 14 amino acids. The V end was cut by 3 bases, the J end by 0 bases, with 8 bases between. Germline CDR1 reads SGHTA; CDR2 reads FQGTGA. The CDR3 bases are TGTGCCAGCAGCTTGACAGGCTACCAAGAGACCCAGTACTTC. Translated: CASSLTGYQETQYF.

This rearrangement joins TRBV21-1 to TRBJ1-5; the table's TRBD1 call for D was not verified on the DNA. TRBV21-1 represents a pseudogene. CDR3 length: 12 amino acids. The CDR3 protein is CASQGFRQPQHF. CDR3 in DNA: TGTGCCAGCCAGGGTTTCAGGCAGCCCCAGCATTTT.

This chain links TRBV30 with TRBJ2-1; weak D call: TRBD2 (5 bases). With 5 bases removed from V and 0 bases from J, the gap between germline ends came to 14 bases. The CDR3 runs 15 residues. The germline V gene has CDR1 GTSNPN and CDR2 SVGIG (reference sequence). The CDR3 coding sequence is TGTGCCTGGGCATCGGAGGTTAGCTCCTACAATGAGCAGTTCTTC. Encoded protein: CAWASEVSSYNEQFF. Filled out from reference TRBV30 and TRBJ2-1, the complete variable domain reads SQTIHQWPATLVQPVGSPLSLECTVEGTSNPNLYWYRQAAGRGLQLLFYSVGIGQISSEVPQNLSASRPQDRQFILSSKKLLLSDSGFYLCAWASEVSSYNEQFFGPGTRLTVL.

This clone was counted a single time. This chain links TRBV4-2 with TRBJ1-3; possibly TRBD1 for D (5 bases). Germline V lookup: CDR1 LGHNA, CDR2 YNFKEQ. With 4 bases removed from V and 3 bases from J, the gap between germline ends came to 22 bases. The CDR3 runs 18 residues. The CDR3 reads CASSPQGIAAGLGNTIYF. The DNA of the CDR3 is TGTGCCAGCAGCCCGCAGGGTATCGCGGCAGGGCTTGGAAACACCATATATTTT.

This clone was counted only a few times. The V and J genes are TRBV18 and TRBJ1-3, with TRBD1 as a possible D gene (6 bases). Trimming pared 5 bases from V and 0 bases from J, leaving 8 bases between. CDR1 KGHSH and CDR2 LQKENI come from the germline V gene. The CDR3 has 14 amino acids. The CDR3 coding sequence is TGTGCCAGCTCATCGGACAGCTCTGGAAACACCATATATTTT. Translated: CASSSDSSGNTIYF.

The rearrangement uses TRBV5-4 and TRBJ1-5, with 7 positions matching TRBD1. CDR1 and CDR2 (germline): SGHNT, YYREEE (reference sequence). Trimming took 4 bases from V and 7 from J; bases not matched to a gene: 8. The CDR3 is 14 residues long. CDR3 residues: CASSLDRADQPQHF. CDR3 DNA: TGTGCCAGCAGCCTAGACAGGGCGGACCAGCCCCAGCATTTT.

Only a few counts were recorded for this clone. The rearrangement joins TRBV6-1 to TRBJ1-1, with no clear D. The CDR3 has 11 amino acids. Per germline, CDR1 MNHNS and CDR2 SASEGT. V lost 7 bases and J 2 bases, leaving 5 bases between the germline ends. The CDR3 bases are TGTGCCAGCATTCCAAACACTGAAGCTTTCTTT. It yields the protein CASIPNTEAFF.

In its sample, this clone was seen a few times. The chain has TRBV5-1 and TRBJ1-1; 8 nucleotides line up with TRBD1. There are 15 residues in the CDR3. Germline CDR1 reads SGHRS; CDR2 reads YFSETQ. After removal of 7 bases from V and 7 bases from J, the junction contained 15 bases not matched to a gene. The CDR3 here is CASGPGGQVADEAFF. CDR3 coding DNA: TGCGCCAGCGGCCCGGGGGGACAGGTAGCGGATGAAGCTTTCTTT. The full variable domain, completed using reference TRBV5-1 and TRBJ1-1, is KAGVTQTPRYLIKTRGQQVTLSCSPISGHRSVSWYQQTPGQGLQFLFEYFSETQRNKGNFPGRFSGRQFSNSRSEMNVSTLELGDSALYLCASGPGGQVADEAFFGQGTRLTVV.

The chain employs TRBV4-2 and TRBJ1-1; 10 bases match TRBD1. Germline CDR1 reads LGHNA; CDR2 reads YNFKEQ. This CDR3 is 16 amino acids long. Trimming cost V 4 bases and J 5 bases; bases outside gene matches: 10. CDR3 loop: CASSRTRTGGRTEAFF. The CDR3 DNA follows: TGTGCCAGCAGCCGGACCCGGACAGGGGGACGTACTGAAGCTTTCTTT.

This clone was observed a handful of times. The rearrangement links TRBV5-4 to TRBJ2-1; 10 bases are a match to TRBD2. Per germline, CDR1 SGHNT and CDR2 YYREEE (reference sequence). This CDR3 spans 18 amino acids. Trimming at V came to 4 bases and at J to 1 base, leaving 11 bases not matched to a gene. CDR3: CASSPLPSGGGSYNEQFF. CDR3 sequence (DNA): TGTGCCAGCAGCCCCCTACCTAGCGGGGGTGGGTCCTACAATGAGCAGTTCTTC.

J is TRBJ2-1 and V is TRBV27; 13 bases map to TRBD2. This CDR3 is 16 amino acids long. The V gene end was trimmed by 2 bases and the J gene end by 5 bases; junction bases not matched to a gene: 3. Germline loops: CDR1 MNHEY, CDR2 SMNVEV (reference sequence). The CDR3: CASSLGTSGVHNEQFF. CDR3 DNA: TGTGCCAGCAGTTTAGGGACTAGCGGGGTACACAATGAGCAGTTCTTC.

The CDR3 here is CASSQMGLRDREMNTEAFF. For the CDR3, the DNA is TGCGCCAGCAGCCAGATGGGACTCCGGGACAGGGAGATGAACACTGAAGCTTTCTTT. V and J are TRBV4-1 and TRBJ1-1; 9 positions match TRBD1. Germline-derived CDR1 and CDR2 are MGHRA and YSYEKL. The CDR3 runs to 19 residues. V shed 3 bases and J 0 bases; nucleotides not matched to a gene: 14.

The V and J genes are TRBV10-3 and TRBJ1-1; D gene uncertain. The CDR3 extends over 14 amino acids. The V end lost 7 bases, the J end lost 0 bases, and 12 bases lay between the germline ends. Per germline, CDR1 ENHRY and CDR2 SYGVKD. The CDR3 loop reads CAITVAGLNTEAFF. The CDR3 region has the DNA TGTGCCATCACTGTGGCGGGGTTGAACACTGAAGCTTTCTTT.

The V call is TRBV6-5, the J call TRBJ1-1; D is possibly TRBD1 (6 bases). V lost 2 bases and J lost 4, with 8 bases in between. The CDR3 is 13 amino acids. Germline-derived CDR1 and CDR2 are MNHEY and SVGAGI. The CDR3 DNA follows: TGTGCCAGCAGTTACACAGGGAGCACTGAAGCTTTCTTT. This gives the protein CASSYTGSTEAFF.

The CDR3, as DNA: TGTGCCAGTAGCCGGGACAGGGGAAACACCATATATTTT. This sequence encodes CASSRDRGNTIYF. This sequence joins TRBV19 and TRBJ1-3; 8 positions agree with TRBD1. Germline trimming cut 6 bases from V and 4 bases from J; bases unmatched to any gene: 2. The CDR3 contains 13 residues. Germline CDR1 and CDR2: LNHDA and SQIVND (reference sequence).

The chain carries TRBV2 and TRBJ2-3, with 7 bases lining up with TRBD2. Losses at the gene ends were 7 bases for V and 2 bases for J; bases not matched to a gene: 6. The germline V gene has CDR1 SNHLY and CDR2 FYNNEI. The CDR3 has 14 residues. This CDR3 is CASNQRGFTDTQYF. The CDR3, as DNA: TGTGCCAGCAATCAGCGGGGATTCACAGATACGCAGTATTTT.

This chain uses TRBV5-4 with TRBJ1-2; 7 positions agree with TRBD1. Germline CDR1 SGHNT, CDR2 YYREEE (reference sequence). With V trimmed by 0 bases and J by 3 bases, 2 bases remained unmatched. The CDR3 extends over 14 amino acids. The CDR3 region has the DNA TGTGCCAGCAGCTTGGCCGGGACAGACTATGGCTACACCTTC. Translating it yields CASSLAGTDYGYTF.

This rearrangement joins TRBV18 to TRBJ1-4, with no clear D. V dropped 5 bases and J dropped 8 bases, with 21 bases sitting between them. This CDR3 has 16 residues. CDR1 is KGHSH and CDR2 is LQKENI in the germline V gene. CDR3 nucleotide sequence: TGTGCCAGCTCAGATCGGATAGCGGTCGACATAGAAAAACTGTTTTTT. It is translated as CASSDRIAVDIEKLFF. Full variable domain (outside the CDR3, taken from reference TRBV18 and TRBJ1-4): NAGVMQNPRHLVRRRGQEARLRCSPMKGHSHVYWYRQLPEEGLKFMVYLQKENIIDESGMPKERFSAEFPKEGPSILRIQQVVRGDSAAYFCASSDRIAVDIEKLFFGSGTQLSVL.

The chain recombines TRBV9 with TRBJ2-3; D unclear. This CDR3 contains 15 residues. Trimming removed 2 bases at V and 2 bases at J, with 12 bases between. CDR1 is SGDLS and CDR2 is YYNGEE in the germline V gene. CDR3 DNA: TGTGCCAGCAGCGTGTCTAGTCTCTACACAGATACGCAGTATTTT. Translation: CASSVSSLYTDTQYF.

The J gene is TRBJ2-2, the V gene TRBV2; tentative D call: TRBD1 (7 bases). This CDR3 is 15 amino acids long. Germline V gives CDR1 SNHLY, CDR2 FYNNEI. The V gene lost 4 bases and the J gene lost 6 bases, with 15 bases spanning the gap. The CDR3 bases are TGTGCCAGCAGTGTTTCAGGGGGGTTGTCCGGGGAGCTGTTTTTT. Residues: CASSVSGGLSGELFF.

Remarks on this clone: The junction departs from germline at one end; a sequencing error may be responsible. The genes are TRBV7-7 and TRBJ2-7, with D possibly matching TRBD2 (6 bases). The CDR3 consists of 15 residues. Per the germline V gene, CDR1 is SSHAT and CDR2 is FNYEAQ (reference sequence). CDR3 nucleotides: TGTGCTAGCAGTCCCACGGCGGGACCCTCCTACGAGCAGTACTTC. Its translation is CASSPTAGPSYEQYF. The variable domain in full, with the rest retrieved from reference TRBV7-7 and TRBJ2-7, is GAGVSQSPRYKVTKRGQDVTLRCDPISSHATLYWYQQALGQGPEFLTYFNYEAQPDKSGLPSDRFSAERPEGSISTLTIQRTEQRDSAMYRCASSPTAGPSYEQYFGPGTRLTVT.